The rows below give T cell receptor beta chains drawn from one sample of a study of T-cell reconstitution after alpha-beta-depleted transplantation in children. TCRdb re-called the PCR reads with MiXCR, one entry per CDR3 protein. This sample carries about 440,000 distinct CDR3 sequences, over 40% of them seen once, and the ten largest clones take around 29%. This specimen consisted of PBMCs, obtained before TCRalphabeta/CD19-depleted stem cell transplant. The origin of the receptors is a girl aged 2-10 years with aplastic anemia, due to receive a stem cell transplant. Both conserved end residues are part of each CDR3. Each record gives: V gene, D gene, clone size, J gene, CDR3 protein, CDR3 DNA. The D gene is left open where the match is weak. Clone sizes are given selectively: once, few, many, or a class where the clone is expanded.

v_call: TRBV20-1; d_call: NA; clone_size: NA; j_call: TRBJ2-5; cdr3_aa: CSARSAVQETQYF; cdr3_nt: TGCAGTGCTAGAAGCGCAGTCCAAGAGACCCAGTACTTC
v_call: TRBV20-1; d_call: NA; clone_size: NA; j_call: TRBJ1-5; cdr3_aa: CSAKGWEPYRERKGNQPQHF; cdr3_nt: TGCAGTGCAAAAGGCTGGGAGCCTTACAGGGAGCGAAAGGGCAATCAGCCCCAGCATTTT
v_call: TRBV11-1; d_call: TRBD2; clone_size: NA; j_call: TRBJ2-5; cdr3_aa: CASSGDYVAETQYF; cdr3_nt: TGTGCCAGCAGCGGGGACTATGTAGCGGAGACCCAGTACTTC
v_call: TRBV25-1; d_call: NA; clone_size: few; j_call: TRBJ2-3; cdr3_aa: CASSDYADTQYF; cdr3_nt: TGTGCCAGCAGTGACTACGCAGATACGCAGTATTTT
v_call: TRBV12-3/TRBV12-4; d_call: TRBD2; clone_size: many; j_call: TRBJ2-1; cdr3_aa: CASRGAGGDNEQFF; cdr3_nt: TGTGCCAGCCGGGGGGCGGGGGGGGACAATGAGCAGTTCTTC
v_call: TRBV10-2; d_call: NA; clone_size: NA; j_call: TRBJ2-2; cdr3_aa: CASIQQVTGELFF; cdr3_nt: TGCGCCAGCATCCAGCAAGTCACCGGGGAGCTGTTTTTT
v_call: TRBV20-1; d_call: NA; clone_size: NA; j_call: TRBJ2-1; cdr3_aa: CSAKVPTYNEQFF; cdr3_nt: TGCAGTGCTAAGGTACCAACCTACAATGAGCAGTTCTTC
v_call: TRBV29-1; d_call: NA; clone_size: NA; j_call: TRBJ2-1; cdr3_aa: CSVGSSDEQFF; cdr3_nt: TGCAGCGTTGGCAGCTCGGATGAGCAGTTCTTC
v_call: TRBV20-1; d_call: NA; clone_size: NA; j_call: TRBJ2-3; cdr3_aa: CSARVSRDVTDTQYF; cdr3_nt: TGCAGTGCTAGGGTCTCCCGGGACGTAACAGATACGCAGTATTTT
v_call: TRBV29-1; d_call: TRBD1; clone_size: many; j_call: TRBJ2-3; cdr3_aa: CSVEGGTGRDTQYF; cdr3_nt: TGCAGCGTTGAAGGTGGGACAGGGAGGGATACGCAGTATTTT
v_call: TRBV20-1; d_call: TRBD1; clone_size: NA; j_call: TRBJ1-4; cdr3_aa: CSASALGDRFNEKLFF; cdr3_nt: TGCAGTGCTAGCGCCTTGGGGGACAGGTTTAATGAAAAACTGTTTTTT
v_call: TRBV15; d_call: NA; clone_size: NA; j_call: TRBJ2-6; cdr3_aa: CATTDPSSGANVLTF; cdr3_nt: TGTGCCACCACGGACCCTAGCTCTGGGGCCAACGTCCTGACTTTC
v_call: TRBV20-1; d_call: NA; clone_size: NA; j_call: TRBJ2-7; cdr3_aa: CSAAGAVTFYEQYF; cdr3_nt: TGCAGTGCTGCCGGGGCGGTCACCTTCTACGAGCAGTACTTC
v_call: TRBV24-1; d_call: NA; clone_size: NA; j_call: TRBJ2-7; cdr3_aa: CATSDGLIYEQYF; cdr3_nt: TGTGCCACCAGTGACGGACTGATCTACGAGCAGTACTTC
v_call: TRBV4-3; d_call: NA; clone_size: few; j_call: TRBJ2-4; cdr3_aa: CASSHYAPGTLSPKNIQYF; cdr3_nt: TGCGCCAGCAGCCACTATGCTCCCGGGACTCTATCGCCCAAAAACATTCAGTACTTC
v_call: TRBV20-1; d_call: TRBD1; clone_size: many; j_call: TRBJ1-2; cdr3_aa: CSASDRQGGGYTF; cdr3_nt: TGCAGTGCTAGTGACCGACAGGGAGGTGGCTACACCTTC
v_call: TRBV4-1; d_call: TRBD2; clone_size: few; j_call: TRBJ2-5; cdr3_aa: CASSQEFAGVQETQYF; cdr3_nt: TGCGCCAGCAGCCAAGAGTTCGCGGGGGTCCAAGAGACCCAGTACTTC
v_call: TRBV7-6; d_call: NA; clone_size: many; j_call: TRBJ2-5; cdr3_aa: CASSLRFQETQYF; cdr3_nt: TGTGCCAGCAGCTTGAGGTTCCAAGAGACCCAGTACTTC
v_call: TRBV5-1; d_call: TRBD2; clone_size: many; j_call: TRBJ2-1; cdr3_aa: CASGASGRLGEQFF; cdr3_nt: TGCGCCAGCGGGGCTAGCGGGAGGTTAGGTGAGCAGTTCTTC
v_call: TRBV11-2; d_call: TRBD1; clone_size: many; j_call: TRBJ2-5; cdr3_aa: CASSPTGPRQETQYF; cdr3_nt: TGTGCCAGCAGCCCGACAGGGCCTCGACAAGAGACCCAGTACTTC
v_call: TRBV27; d_call: TRBD1; clone_size: NA; j_call: TRBJ2-7; cdr3_aa: CASSFGTGAPYEQYF; cdr3_nt: TGTGCCAGCAGTTTCGGGACAGGGGCCCCCTACGAGCAGTACTTC
v_call: TRBV27; d_call: NA; clone_size: NA; j_call: TRBJ2-1; cdr3_aa: CASSAKGLNNEQFF; cdr3_nt: TGTGCCAGCAGTGCCAAGGGACTCAACAATGAGCAGTTCTTC
v_call: TRBV29-1; d_call: NA; clone_size: few; j_call: TRBJ2-5; cdr3_aa: CSVDQGGETQYF; cdr3_nt: TGCAGCGTTGACCAGGGGGGCGAGACCCAGTACTTC
v_call: TRBV30; d_call: NA; clone_size: few; j_call: TRBJ2-3; cdr3_aa: CAWSRWGGSASTDTQYF; cdr3_nt: TGTGCCTGGAGTAGGTGGGGCGGATCCGCTAGCACAGATACGCAGTATTTT
v_call: TRBV29-1; d_call: TRBD1; clone_size: NA; j_call: TRBJ2-7; cdr3_aa: CSGGTGGPGEQYF; cdr3_nt: TGCAGCGGCGGGACAGGGGGTCCCGGCGAGCAGTACTTC
v_call: TRBV7-9; d_call: NA; clone_size: NA; j_call: TRBJ2-1; cdr3_aa: CASSLNGAVEQFF; cdr3_nt: TGTGCCAGCAGCTTGAATGGGGCAGTCGAGCAGTTCTTC
v_call: TRBV7-2; d_call: TRBD2; clone_size: few; j_call: TRBJ2-1; cdr3_aa: CASSASGSVYNEQFF; cdr3_nt: TGTGCCAGCAGCGCTAGCGGGAGTGTCTACAATGAGCAGTTCTTC
v_call: TRBV11-1; d_call: NA; clone_size: few; j_call: TRBJ1-1; cdr3_aa: CASSSQPTANLLNTEAFF; cdr3_nt: TGTGCCAGCAGCTCCCAACCCACAGCAAACCTCCTGAACACTGAAGCTTTCTTT
v_call: TRBV12-3/TRBV12-4; d_call: NA; clone_size: many; j_call: TRBJ2-2; cdr3_aa: CASSLEPIAGELFF; cdr3_nt: TGTGCCAGCAGTTTAGAACCCATAGCCGGGGAGCTGTTTTTT
v_call: TRBV7-9; d_call: TRBD2; clone_size: many; j_call: TRBJ2-2; cdr3_aa: CASSRGLAGADGELFF; cdr3_nt: TGTGCCAGCAGCAGAGGACTAGCGGGAGCGGACGGGGAGCTGTTTTTT
v_call: TRBV6-5; d_call: TRBD2; clone_size: NA; j_call: TRBJ2-3; cdr3_aa: CASSYGVAGVYTDTQYF; cdr3_nt: TGTGCCAGCAGTTACGGAGTAGCGGGGGTTTACACAGATACGCAGTATTTT
v_call: TRBV20-1; d_call: TRBD1; clone_size: many; j_call: TRBJ2-5; cdr3_aa: CSARVERGLKTQYF; cdr3_nt: TGCAGTGCTAGAGTAGAAAGGGGGCTGAAGACCCAGTACTTC
v_call: TRBV5-1; d_call: NA; clone_size: few; j_call: TRBJ2-7; cdr3_aa: CASSPVAFRPGSYEQYF; cdr3_nt: TGCGCCAGCAGCCCTGTAGCATTTCGGCCGGGGTCCTACGAGCAGTACTTC
v_call: TRBV13; d_call: TRBD2; clone_size: many; j_call: TRBJ2-7; cdr3_aa: CASSLTGRAGDYEQYF; cdr3_nt: TGTGCCAGCAGCTTAACGGGGCGAGCGGGAGACTACGAGCAGTACTTC
v_call: TRBV3-1; d_call: NA; clone_size: NA; j_call: TRBJ2-3; cdr3_aa: CASSQLLAGPDTQYF; cdr3_nt: TGTGCCAGCAGCCAGTTACTAGCTGGTCCAGATACGCAGTATTTT
v_call: TRBV4-1; d_call: NA; clone_size: NA; j_call: TRBJ2-5; cdr3_aa: CASSHPGAQETQYF; cdr3_nt: TGCGCCAGCAGCCATCCGGGGGCGCAAGAGACCCAGTACTTC
v_call: TRBV7-9; d_call: NA; clone_size: NA; j_call: TRBJ2-1; cdr3_aa: CASVPPVRSYNEQFF; cdr3_nt: TGTGCCAGCGTTCCCCCGGTACGCTCCTACAATGAGCAGTTCTTC
v_call: TRBV5-1; d_call: TRBD1; clone_size: NA; j_call: TRBJ2-3; cdr3_aa: CASSVGTGDIDTQYF; cdr3_nt: TGCGCCAGCAGCGTCGGGACAGGAGATATAGATACGCAGTATTTT
v_call: TRBV20-1; d_call: TRBD1; clone_size: NA; j_call: TRBJ2-5; cdr3_aa: CSAVGTGLKTQYF; cdr3_nt: TGCAGTGCTGTAGGGACAGGGTTAAAGACCCAGTACTTC
v_call: TRBV10-3; d_call: NA; clone_size: NA; j_call: TRBJ2-7; cdr3_aa: CAIKEGQFSEQYF; cdr3_nt: TGTGCCATCAAAGAGGGGCAATTCTCCGAGCAGTACTTC
v_call: TRBV5-1; d_call: NA; clone_size: few; j_call: TRBJ2-1; cdr3_aa: CASSFIGDEQFF; cdr3_nt: TGCGCCAGCAGCTTCATCGGGGATGAGCAGTTCTTC
v_call: TRBV7-2; d_call: TRBD1; clone_size: once; j_call: TRBJ2-7; cdr3_aa: CASSPDRGSSYEQYF; cdr3_nt: TGTGCCAGCAGCCCGGACAGGGGGAGTTCCTACGAGCAGTACTTC
v_call: TRBV12-3/TRBV12-4; d_call: NA; clone_size: NA; j_call: TRBJ2-1; cdr3_aa: CASKLRREYNEQFF; cdr3_nt: TGTGCCAGCAAACTGAGGCGGGAATACAATGAGCAGTTCTTC
v_call: TRBV6-1; d_call: TRBD2; clone_size: NA; j_call: TRBJ2-7; cdr3_aa: CASSRLTSGNVYEQYF; cdr3_nt: TGTGCCAGCAGCCGATTAACTAGCGGGAATGTCTACGAGCAGTACTTC
v_call: TRBV4-1; d_call: NA; clone_size: NA; j_call: TRBJ2-3; cdr3_aa: CASSQVRREGGDTQYF; cdr3_nt: TGCGCCAGCAGCCAAGTGAGGCGGGAAGGGGGGGATACGCAGTATTTT
v_call: TRBV20-1; d_call: TRBD2; clone_size: few; j_call: TRBJ2-1; cdr3_aa: CSAVAGGSSYNEQFF; cdr3_nt: TGCAGTGCGGTAGCGGGAGGGAGCTCCTACAATGAGCAGTTCTTC
v_call: TRBV20-1; d_call: NA; clone_size: NA; j_call: TRBJ1-1; cdr3_aa: CSASQPQGPEAFF; cdr3_nt: TGCAGTGCTTCTCAACCACAAGGGCCTGAAGCTTTCTTT
v_call: TRBV28; d_call: NA; clone_size: NA; j_call: TRBJ2-5; cdr3_aa: CASSFGPRHTSGQQQETQYF; cdr3_nt: TGTGCCAGCAGTTTTGGCCCCCGACATACCTCGGGGCAACAACAAGAGACCCAGTACTTC
v_call: TRBV7-3; d_call: NA; clone_size: many; j_call: TRBJ1-1; cdr3_aa: CASSSFRNTEAFF; cdr3_nt: TGTGCCAGCAGCTCTTTTAGGAACACTGAAGCTTTCTTT
v_call: TRBV28; d_call: NA; clone_size: NA; j_call: TRBJ2-4; cdr3_aa: CASSFGGKNIQYF; cdr3_nt: TGTGCCAGCAGTTTTGGCGGGAAAAACATTCAGTACTTC
v_call: TRBV3-1; d_call: NA; clone_size: few; j_call: TRBJ2-7; cdr3_aa: CASSQDGTDPLDEQYF; cdr3_nt: TGTGCCAGCAGCCAAGATGGGACGGATCCCCTGGACGAGCAGTACTTC
v_call: TRBV4-1; d_call: TRBD1; clone_size: once; j_call: TRBJ1-4; cdr3_aa: CASSQGQGATNEKLFF; cdr3_nt: TGCGCCAGCAGCCAAGGACAGGGGGCGACTAATGAAAAACTGTTTTTT
v_call: TRBV11-1; d_call: NA; clone_size: NA; j_call: TRBJ2-1; cdr3_aa: CASSQSDPGVVSHNEQFF; cdr3_nt: TGTGCCAGCAGCCAAAGTGACCCGGGGGTTGTATCCCACAATGAGCAGTTCTTC
v_call: TRBV28; d_call: TRBD2; clone_size: NA; j_call: TRBJ2-3; cdr3_aa: CASRSLSGGAKDTQYF; cdr3_nt: TGTGCCAGCAGATCACTTAGCGGGGGGGCCAAAGATACGCAGTATTTT
v_call: TRBV15; d_call: NA; clone_size: once; j_call: TRBJ2-3; cdr3_aa: CATSRGATPPGTDTQYF; cdr3_nt: TGTGCCACCAGCAGAGGGGCTACCCCCCCTGGCACAGATACGCAGTATTTT